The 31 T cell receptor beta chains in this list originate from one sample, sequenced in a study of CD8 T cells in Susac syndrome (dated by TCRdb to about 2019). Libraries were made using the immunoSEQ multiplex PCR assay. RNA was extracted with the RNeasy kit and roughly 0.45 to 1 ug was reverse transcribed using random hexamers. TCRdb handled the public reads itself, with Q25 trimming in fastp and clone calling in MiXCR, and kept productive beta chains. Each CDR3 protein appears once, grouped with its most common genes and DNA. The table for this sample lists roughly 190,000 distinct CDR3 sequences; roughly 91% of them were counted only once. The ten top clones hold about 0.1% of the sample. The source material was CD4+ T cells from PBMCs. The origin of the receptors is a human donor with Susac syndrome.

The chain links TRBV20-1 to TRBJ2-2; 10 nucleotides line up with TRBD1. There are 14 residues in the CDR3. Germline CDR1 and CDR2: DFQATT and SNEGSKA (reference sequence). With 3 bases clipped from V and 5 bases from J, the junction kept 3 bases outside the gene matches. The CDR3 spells CSASRGQGTGELFF. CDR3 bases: TGCAGTGCTAGTAGGGGACAGGGGACCGGGGAGCTGTTTTTT.

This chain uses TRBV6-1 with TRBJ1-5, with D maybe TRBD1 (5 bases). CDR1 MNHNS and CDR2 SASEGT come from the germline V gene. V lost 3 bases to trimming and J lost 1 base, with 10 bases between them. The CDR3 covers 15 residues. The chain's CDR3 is CASSEWQGSNQPQHF. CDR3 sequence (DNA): TGTGCCAGCAGTGAGTGGCAGGGAAGCAATCAGCCCCAGCATTTT.

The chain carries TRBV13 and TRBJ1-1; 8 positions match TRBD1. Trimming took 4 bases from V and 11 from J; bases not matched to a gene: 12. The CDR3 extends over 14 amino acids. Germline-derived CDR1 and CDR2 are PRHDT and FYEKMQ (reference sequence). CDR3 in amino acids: CASSWLQGAGRAFF. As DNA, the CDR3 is TGTGCCAGCAGCTGGCTTCAGGGGGCGGGTCGGGCTTTCTTT.

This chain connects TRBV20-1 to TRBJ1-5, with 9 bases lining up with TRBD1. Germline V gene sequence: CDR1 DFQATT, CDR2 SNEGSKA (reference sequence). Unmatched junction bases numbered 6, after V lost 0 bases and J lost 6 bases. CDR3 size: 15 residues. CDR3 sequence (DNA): TGCAGTGCTAGAGATGCGACAGGGGGAGGTCAGCCCCAGCATTTT. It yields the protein CSARDATGGGQPQHF.

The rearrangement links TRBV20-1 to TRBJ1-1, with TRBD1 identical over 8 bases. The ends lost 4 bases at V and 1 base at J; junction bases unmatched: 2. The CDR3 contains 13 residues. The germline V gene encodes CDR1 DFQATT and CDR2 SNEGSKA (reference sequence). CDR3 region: CSAKGQGNTEAFF. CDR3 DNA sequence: TGCAGTGCTAAAGGACAGGGGAACACTGAAGCTTTCTTT.

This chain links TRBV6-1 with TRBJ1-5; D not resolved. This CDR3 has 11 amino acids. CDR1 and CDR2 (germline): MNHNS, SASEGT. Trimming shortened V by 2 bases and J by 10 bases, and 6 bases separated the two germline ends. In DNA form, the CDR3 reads TGTGCCAGCAGTGAAAGGTATCCCCAGCATTTT. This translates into CASSERYPQHF.

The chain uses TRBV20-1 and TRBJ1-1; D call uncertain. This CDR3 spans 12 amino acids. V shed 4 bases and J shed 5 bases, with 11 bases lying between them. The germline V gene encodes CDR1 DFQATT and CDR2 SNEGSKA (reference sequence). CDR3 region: CSAISGRTEAFF. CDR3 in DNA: TGCAGTGCTATCTCTGGGAGGACTGAAGCTTTCTTT.

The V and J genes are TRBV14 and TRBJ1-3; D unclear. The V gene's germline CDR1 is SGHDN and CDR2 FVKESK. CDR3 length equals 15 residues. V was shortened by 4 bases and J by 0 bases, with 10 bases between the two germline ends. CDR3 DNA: TGTGCCAGCAGCCCGACACGACGCTCTGGAAACACCATATATTTT. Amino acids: CASSPTRRSGNTIYF.

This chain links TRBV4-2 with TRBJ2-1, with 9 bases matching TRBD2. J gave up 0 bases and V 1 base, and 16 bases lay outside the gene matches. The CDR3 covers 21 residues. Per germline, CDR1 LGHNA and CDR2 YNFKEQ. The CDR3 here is CASSQATLRRGRESSYNEQFF. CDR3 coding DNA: TGTGCCAGCAGCCAAGCGACCCTCCGTCGCGGGAGGGAAAGCTCCTACAATGAGCAGTTCTTC.

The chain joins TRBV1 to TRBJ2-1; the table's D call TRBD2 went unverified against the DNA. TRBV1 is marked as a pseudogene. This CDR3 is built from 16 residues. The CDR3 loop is CTSSQGSRGPGNEQFF. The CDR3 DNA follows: TGCACCAGCAGCCAAGGGAGCAGAGGGCCTGGGAATGAGCAGTTCTTC.

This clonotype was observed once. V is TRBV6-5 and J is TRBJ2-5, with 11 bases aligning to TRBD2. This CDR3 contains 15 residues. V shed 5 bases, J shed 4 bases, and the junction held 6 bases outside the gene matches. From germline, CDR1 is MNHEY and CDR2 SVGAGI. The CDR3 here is CASSLAGGLRETQYF. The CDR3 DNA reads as TGTGCCAGCAGTCTAGCGGGGGGTCTAAGAGAGACCCAGTACTTC.

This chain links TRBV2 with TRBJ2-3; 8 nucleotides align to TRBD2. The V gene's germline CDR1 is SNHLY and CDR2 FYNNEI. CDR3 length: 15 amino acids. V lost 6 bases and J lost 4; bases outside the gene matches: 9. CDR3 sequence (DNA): TGTGCCAGCAGACCCGGGACTAGTAGCGCAGATACGCAGTATTTT. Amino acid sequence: CASRPGTSSADTQYF.

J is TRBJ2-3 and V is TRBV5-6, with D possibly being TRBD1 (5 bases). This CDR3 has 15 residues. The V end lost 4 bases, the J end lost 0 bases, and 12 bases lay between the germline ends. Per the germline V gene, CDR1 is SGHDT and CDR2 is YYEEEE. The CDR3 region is CASSPLGASTDTQYF. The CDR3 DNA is TGTGCCAGCAGCCCCCTAGGGGCAAGCACAGATACGCAGTATTTT.

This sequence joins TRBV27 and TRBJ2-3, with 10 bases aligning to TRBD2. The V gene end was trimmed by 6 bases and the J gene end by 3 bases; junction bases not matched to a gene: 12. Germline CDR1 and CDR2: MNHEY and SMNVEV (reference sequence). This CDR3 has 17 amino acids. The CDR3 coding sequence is TGTGCCAGCAGACGAGTAGCGGGGGGAACTAGTACAGATACGCAGTATTTT. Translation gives CASRRVAGGTSTDTQYF.

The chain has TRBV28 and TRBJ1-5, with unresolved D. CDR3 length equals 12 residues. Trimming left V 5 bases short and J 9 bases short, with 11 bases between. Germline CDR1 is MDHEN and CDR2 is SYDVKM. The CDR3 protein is CASSLGQRPQHF. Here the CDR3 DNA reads TGTGCCAGCAGTCTCGGGCAACGGCCCCAGCATTTT. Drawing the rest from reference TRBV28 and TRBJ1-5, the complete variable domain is DVKVTQSSRYLVKRTGEKVFLECVQDMDHENMFWYRQDPGLGLRLIYFSYDVKMKEKGDIPEGYSVSREKKERFSLILESASTNQTSMYLCASSLGQRPQHFGDGTRLSIL.

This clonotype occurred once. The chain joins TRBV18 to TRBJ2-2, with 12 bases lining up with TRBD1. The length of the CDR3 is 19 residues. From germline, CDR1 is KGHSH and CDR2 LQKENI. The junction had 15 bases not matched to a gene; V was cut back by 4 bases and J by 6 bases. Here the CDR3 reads CASSQGQGALRSSSGELFF. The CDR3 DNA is TGTGCCAGCTCACAGGGACAGGGGGCTCTACGGTCATCGTCCGGGGAGCTGTTTTTT. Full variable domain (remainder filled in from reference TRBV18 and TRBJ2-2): NAGVMQNPRHLVRRRGQEARLRCSPMKGHSHVYWYRQLPEEGLKFMVYLQKENIIDESGMPKERFSAEFPKEGPSILRIQQVVRGDSAAYFCASSQGQGALRSSSGELFFGEGSRLTVL.

Written as DNA, the CDR3 is TGTGCCAGCAGCCACGACAGAGATCTTCCCGAAAAACTGTTTTTT. This sequence encodes CASSHDRDLPEKLFF. The rearrangement joins TRBV7-2 to TRBJ1-4; D possibly corresponds to TRBD1 (5 bases). Trimming removed 5 bases at V and 8 bases at J, with 18 bases between. Looked up from germline, CDR1 is SGHTA and CDR2 is FQGNSA. CDR3 length: 15 amino acids.

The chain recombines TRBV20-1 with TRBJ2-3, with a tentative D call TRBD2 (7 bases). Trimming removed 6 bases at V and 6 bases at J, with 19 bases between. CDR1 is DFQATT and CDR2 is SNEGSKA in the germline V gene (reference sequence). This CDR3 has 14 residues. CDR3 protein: CSAVWGGRWDTQYF. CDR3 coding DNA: TGCAGTGCCGTTTGGGGGGGCCGTTGGGATACGCAGTATTTT.

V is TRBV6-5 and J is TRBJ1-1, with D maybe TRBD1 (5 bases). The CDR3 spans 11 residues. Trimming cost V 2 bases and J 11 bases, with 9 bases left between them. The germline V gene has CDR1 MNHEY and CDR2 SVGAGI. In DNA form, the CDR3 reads TGTGCCAGCAGTTACGGGGGTGCGGCTTTCTTT. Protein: CASSYGGAAFF.

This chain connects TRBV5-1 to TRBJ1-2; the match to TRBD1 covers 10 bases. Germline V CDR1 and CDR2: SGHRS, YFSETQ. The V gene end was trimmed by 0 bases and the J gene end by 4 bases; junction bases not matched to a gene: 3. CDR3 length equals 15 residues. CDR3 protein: CASSLGDRGLYGYTF. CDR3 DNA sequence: TGCGCCAGCAGCTTGGGAGACAGGGGGCTCTATGGCTACACCTTC.

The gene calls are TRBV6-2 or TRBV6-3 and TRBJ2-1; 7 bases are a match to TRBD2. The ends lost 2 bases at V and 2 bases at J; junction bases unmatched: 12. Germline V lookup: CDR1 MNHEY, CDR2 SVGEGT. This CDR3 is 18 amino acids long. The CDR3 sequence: CASSYPTLAGTPYNEQFF. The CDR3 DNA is TGTGCCAGCAGTTACCCAACCTTAGCGGGCACCCCCTACAATGAGCAGTTCTTC.

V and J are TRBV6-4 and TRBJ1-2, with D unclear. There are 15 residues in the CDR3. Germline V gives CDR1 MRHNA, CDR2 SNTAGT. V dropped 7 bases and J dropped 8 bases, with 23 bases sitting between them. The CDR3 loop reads CASTPGPARSWGYTF. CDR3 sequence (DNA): TGTGCCAGCACCCCCGGACCGGCGCGATCCTGGGGCTACACCTTC.

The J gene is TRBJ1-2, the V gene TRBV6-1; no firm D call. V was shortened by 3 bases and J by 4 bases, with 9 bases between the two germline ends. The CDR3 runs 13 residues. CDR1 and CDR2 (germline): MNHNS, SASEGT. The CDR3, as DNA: TGTGCCAGCAGTGACGGACCGGGCTATGGCTACACCTTC. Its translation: CASSDGPGYGYTF.

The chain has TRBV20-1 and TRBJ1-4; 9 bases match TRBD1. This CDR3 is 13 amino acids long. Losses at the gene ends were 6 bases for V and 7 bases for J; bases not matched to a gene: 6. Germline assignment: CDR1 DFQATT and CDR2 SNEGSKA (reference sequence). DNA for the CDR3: TGCAGTGCCGGGGGGACAGGGACTGAAAAACTGTTTTTT. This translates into CSAGGTGTEKLFF.

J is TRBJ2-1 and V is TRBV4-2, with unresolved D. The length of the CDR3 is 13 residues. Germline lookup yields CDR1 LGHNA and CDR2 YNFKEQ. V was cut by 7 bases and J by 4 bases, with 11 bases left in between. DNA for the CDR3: TGTGCCAGCACCCGAAGAGATTACAATGAGCAGTTCTTC. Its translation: CASTRRDYNEQFF.

The CDR3 nucleotides read TGTGCCAGCAGCCCACGACAGGGCAGTTCACCCCTCCACTTT. Encoded protein: CASSPRQGSSPLHF. This rearrangement joins TRBV12-3 or TRBV12-4 to TRBJ1-6; 7 bases agree with TRBD1. The CDR3 sequence is 14 residues long. J gave up 9 bases and V 6 bases, and 8 bases lay outside the gene matches.

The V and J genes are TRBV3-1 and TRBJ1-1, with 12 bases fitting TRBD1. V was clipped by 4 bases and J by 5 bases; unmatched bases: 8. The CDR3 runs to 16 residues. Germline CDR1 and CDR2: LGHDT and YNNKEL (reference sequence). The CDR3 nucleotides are TGTGCCAGCAGCCGGGACAGGGGGCAGATAGTGACTGAAGCTTTCTTT. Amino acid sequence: CASSRDRGQIVTEAFF. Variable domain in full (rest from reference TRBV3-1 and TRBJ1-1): DTAVSQTPKYLVTQMGNDKSIKCEQNLGHDTMYWYKQDSKKFLKIMFSYNNKELIINETVPNRFSPKSPDKAHLNLHINSLELGDSAVYFCASSRDRGQIVTEAFFGQGTRLTVV.

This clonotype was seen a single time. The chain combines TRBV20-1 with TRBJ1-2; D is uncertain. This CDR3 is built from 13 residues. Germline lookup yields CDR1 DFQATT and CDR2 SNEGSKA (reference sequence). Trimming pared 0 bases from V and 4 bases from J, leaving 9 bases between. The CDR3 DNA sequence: TGCAGTGCTAGAGAGCAGGAGGCCTATGGCTACACCTTC. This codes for CSAREQEAYGYTF.

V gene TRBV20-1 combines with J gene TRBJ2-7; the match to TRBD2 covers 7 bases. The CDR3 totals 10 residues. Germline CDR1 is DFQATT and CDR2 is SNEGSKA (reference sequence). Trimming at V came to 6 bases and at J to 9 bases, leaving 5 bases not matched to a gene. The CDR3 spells CSAVWEGQYF. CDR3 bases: TGCAGTGCGGTCTGGGAGGGGCAGTACTTC.

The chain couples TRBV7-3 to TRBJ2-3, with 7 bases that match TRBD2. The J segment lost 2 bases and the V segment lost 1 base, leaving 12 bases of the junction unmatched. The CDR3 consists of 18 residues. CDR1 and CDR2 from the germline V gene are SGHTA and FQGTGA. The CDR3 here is CASSLNAPGLGNTDTQYF. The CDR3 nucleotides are TGTGCCAGCAGCTTAAACGCCCCTGGACTAGGGAACACAGATACGCAGTATTTT.

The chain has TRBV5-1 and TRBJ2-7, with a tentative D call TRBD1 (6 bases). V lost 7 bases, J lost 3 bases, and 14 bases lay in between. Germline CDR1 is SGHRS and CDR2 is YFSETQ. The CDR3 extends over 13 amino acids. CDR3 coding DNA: TGCGCCAGCTCCCGGACAGACTTCTACGAGCAGTACTTC. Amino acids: CASSRTDFYEQYF.